This note documents a single T cell receptor beta chain sequence. The target antigen is unknown. A single base separates this from a much larger clone, so it may be a read error. This specimen belongs to a study of T cell repertoires in cytomegalovirus infection. CDR1 and CDR2 from the germline V gene are SGHAT and FQNNGV. The CDR3 totals 18 residues. TCRdb re-called the reads with MiXCR, one entry per CDR3 protein. The repertoire has approximately 990,000 distinct CDR3 sequences, 31% of them found once; the top ten carry 10% to 15%. This clonotype was obtained from a human donor in good health (CMV status not recorded). Some clones in this sample may be carry-over from other donors' samples. Here the sequenced sample was cultured CD8+ T cells from PBMCs, taken from culture after CMV antigen stimulation. The chain employs TRBV11-2 and TRBJ2-1, with D possibly TRBD2 on 6 matching bases. The CDR3 region has the DNA TGTGTCAGCAGCTTAGAAGGAGGTGCGGGGCGGCCGTACAATGAGCAGTTCTTC. Protein: CVSSLEGGAGRPYNEQFF.